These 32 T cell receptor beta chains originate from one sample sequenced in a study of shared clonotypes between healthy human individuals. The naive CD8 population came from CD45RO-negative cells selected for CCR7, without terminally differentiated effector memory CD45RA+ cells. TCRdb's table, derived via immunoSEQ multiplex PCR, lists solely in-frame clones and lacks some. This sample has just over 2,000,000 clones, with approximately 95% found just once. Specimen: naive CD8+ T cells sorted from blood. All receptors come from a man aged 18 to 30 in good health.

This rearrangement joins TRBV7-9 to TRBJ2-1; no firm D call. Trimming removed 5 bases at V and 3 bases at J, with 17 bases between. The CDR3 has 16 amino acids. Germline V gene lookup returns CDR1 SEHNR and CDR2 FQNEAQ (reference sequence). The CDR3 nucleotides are TGTGCCAGCAGCATAACCGGGCTGTCCGTCTACAATGAGCAGTTCTTC. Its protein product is CASSITGLSVYNEQFF.

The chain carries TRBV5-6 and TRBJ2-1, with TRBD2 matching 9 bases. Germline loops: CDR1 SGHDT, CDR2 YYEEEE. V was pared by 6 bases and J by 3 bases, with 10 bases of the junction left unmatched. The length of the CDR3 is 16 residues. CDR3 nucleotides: TGTGCCAGCATCGTGGCTAGCGGGGAGCTCTACAATGAGCAGTTCTTC. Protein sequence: CASIVASGELYNEQFF.

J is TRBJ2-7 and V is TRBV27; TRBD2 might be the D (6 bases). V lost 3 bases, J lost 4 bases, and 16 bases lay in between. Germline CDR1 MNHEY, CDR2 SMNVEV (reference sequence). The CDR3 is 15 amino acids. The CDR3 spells CASSFQLAGRYEQYF. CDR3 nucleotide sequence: TGTGCCAGCAGTTTTCAACTAGCTGGGAGATACGAGCAGTACTTC.

The CDR3 region is CASSSMTGLYGYTF. In nucleotides, the CDR3 is TGTGCCAGCAGCTCCATGACAGGGCTCTATGGCTACACCTTC. The chain joins TRBV6-5 to TRBJ1-2; 7 nucleotides match TRBD1. Germline assignment: CDR1 MNHEY and CDR2 SVGAGI. Trimming took 6 bases from V and 4 from J; bases not matched to a gene: 8. This CDR3 is built from 14 residues.

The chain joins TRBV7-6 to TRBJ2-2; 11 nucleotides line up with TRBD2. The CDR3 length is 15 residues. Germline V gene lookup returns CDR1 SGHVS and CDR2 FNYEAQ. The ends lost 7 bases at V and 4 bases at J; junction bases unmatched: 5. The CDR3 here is CASNQLAGGTGELFF. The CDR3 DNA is TGTGCCAGCAACCAGCTAGCGGGAGGCACCGGGGAGCTGTTTTTT.

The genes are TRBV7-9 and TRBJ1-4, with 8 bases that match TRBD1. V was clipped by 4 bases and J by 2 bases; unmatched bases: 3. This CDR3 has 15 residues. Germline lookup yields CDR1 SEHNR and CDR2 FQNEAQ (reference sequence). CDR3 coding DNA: TGTGCCAGCAGCTGGACAGGGTGGACTAATGAAAAACTGTTTTTT. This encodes CASSWTGWTNEKLFF.

The CDR3 coding sequence is TGTGCCAGCAGCTCCCACCGGGACAGGGAGACGAAAACTGAAGCTTTCTTT. Its protein is CASSSHRDRETKTEAFF. V is TRBV11-3 and J is TRBJ1-1; 9 bases map to TRBD1. The CDR3 has 17 amino acids. The trim removed 4 bases at V and 5 bases at J, leaving 14 bases unmatched. From germline, CDR1 is SGHNT and CDR2 YENEEA.

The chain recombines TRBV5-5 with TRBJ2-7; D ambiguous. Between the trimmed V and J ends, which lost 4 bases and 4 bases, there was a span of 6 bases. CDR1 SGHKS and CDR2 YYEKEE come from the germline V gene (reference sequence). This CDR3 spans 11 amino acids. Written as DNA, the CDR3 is TGTGCCAGCAGCGCCCAGTACGAGCAGTACTTC. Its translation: CASSAQYEQYF.

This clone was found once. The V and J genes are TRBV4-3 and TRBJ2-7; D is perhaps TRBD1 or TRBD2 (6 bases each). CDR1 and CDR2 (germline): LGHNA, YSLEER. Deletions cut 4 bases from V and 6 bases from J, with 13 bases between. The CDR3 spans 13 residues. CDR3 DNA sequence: TGCGCCAGCAGCCCTCGACCGGGGGCCGAGCAGTACTTC. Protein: CASSPRPGAEQYF.

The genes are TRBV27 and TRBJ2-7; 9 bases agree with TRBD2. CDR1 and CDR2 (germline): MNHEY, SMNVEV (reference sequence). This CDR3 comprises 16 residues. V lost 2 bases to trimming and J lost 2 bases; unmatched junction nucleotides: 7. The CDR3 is CASSLIAGDLPYEQYF. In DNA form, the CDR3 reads TGTGCCAGCAGTTTAATAGCGGGGGACCTCCCCTACGAGCAGTACTTC.

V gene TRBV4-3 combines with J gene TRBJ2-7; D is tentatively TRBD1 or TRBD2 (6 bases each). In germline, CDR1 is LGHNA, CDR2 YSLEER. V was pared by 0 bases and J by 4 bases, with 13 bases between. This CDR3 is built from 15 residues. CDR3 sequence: CASSQDTGAQYEQYF. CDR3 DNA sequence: TGCGCCAGCAGCCAAGACACGGGGGCCCAATACGAGCAGTACTTC.

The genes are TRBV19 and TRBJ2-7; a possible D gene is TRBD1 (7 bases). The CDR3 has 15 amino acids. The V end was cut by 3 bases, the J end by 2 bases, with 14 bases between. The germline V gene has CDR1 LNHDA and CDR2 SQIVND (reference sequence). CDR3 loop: CASSMSGGKAYEQYF. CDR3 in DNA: TGTGCCAGTAGTATGTCAGGGGGGAAAGCCTACGAGCAGTACTTC. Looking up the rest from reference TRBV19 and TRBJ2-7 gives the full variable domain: DGGITQSPKYLFRKEGQNVTLSCEQNLNHDAMYWYRQDPGQGLRLIYYSQIVNDFQKGDIAEGYSVSREKKESFPLTVTSAQKNPTAFYLCASSMSGGKAYEQYFGPGTRLTVT.

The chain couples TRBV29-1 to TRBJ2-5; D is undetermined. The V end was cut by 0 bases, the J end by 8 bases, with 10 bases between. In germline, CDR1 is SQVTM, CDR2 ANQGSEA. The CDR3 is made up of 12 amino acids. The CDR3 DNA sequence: TGCAGCGTTGAAGATCAGAAGGGAACCCAGTACTTC. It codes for CSVEDQKGTQYF.

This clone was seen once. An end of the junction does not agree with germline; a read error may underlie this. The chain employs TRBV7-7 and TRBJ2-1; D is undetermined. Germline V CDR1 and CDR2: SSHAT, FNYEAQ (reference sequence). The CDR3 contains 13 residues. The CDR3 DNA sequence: TGTGCTAGCAGCTTAGCAATTGGGAATGAGCAGTTCTTC. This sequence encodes CASSLAIGNEQFF.

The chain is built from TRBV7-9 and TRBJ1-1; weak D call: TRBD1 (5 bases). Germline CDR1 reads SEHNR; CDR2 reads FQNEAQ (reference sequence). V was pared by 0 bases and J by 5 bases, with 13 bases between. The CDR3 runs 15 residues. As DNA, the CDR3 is TGTGCCAGCAGCTTAGCGTTCGGGGCTCGAACTGAAGCTTTCTTT. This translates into CASSLAFGARTEAFF.

As DNA, the CDR3 is TGTGCCAGCAGTTTCGTCGATACGACACGTTACTCTGGAAACACCATATATTTT. Protein: CASSFVDTTRYSGNTIYF. V is TRBV28 and J is TRBJ1-3; D gene ambiguous. This CDR3 has 18 residues. V was cut by 3 bases and J by 0 bases, with 18 bases left in between. Per the germline V gene, CDR1 is MDHEN and CDR2 is SYDVKM.

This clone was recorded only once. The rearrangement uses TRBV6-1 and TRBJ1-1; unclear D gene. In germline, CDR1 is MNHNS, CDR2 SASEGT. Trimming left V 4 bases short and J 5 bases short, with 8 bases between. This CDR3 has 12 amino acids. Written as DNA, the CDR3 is TGTGCCAGCAGTGGCTACGGGACTGAAGCTTTCTTT. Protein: CASSGYGTEAFF.

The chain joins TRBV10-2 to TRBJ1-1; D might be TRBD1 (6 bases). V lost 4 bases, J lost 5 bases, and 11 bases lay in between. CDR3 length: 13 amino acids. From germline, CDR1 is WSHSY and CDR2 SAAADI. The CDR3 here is CASSAGEWTEAFF. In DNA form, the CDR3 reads TGCGCCAGCAGTGCAGGGGAATGGACTGAAGCTTTCTTT.

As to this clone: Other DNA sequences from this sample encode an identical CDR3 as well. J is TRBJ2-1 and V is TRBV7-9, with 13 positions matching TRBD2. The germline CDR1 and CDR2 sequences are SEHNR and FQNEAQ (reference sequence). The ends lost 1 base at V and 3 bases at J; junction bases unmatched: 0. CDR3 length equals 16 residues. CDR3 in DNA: TGTGCCAGCAGCTTAGGACTAGCGGGGGGCTACAATGAGCAGTTCTTC. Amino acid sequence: CASSLGLAGGYNEQFF.

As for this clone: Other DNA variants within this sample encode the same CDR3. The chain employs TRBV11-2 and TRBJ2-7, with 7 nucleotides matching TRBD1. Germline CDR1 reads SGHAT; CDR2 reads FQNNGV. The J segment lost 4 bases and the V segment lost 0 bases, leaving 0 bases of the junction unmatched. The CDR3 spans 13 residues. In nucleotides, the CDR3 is TGTGCCAGCAGCTTAGAACAGGGGTACGAGCAGTACTTC. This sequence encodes CASSLEQGYEQYF.

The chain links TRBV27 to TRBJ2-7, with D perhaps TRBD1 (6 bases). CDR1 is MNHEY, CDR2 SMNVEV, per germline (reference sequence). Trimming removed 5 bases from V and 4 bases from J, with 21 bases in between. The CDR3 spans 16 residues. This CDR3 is CASSPSQGTTSYEQYF. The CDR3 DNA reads TGTGCCAGCAGTCCGAGTCAGGGGACCACTTCTTACGAGCAGTACTTC.

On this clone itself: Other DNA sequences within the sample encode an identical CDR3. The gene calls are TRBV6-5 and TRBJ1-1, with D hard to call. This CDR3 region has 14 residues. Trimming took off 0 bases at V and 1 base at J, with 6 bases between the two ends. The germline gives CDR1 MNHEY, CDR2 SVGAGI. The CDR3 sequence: CASSYSPGNTEAFF. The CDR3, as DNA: TGTGCCAGCAGTTACTCACCGGGGAACACTGAAGCTTTCTTT.

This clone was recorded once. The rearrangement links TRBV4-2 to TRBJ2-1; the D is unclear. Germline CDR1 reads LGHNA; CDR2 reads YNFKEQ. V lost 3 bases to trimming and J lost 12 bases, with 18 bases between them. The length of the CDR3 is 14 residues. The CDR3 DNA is TGTGCCAGCAGCCAGGAAATGACGGTAGCAGGGCAGTTCTTC. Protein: CASSQEMTVAGQFF.

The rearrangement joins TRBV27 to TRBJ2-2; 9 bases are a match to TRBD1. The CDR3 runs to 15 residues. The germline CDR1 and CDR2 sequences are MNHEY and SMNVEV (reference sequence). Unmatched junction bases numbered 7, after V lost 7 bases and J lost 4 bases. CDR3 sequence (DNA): TGTGCCAGCACATGGACAGGGGAAGGCACCGGGGAGCTGTTTTTT. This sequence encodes CASTWTGEGTGELFF.

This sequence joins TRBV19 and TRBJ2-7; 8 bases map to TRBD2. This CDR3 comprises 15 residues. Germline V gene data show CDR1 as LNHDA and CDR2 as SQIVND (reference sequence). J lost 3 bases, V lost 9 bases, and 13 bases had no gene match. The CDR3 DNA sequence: TGTGCCAGCAATAGCGGGATGGACCTAGACTACGAGCAGTACTTC. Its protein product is CASNSGMDLDYEQYF.

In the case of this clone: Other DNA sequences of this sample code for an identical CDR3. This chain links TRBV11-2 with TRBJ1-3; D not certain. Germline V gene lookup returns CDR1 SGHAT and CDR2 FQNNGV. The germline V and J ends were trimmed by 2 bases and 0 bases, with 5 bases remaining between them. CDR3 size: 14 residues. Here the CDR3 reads CASSLLSSGNTIYF. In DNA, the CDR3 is TGTGCCAGCAGCTTACTGAGCTCTGGAAACACCATATATTTT.

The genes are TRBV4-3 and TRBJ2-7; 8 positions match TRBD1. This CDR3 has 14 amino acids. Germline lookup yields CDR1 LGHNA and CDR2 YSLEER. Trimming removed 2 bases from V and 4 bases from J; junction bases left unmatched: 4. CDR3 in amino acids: CASSQTRDRYEQYF. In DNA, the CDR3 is TGCGCCAGCAGCCAAACCCGGGACAGGTACGAGCAGTACTTC.

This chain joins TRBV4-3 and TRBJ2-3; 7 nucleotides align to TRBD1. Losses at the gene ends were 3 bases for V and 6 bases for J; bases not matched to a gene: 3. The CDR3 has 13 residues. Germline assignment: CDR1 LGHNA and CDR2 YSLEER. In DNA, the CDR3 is TGCGCCAGCAGCCAGACAGGGCCCGATACGCAGTATTTT. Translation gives CASSQTGPDTQYF.

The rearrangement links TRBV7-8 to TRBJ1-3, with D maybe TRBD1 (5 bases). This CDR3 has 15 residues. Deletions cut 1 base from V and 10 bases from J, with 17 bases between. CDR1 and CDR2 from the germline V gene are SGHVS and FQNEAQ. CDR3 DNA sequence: TGTGCCAGCAGCTTAGGGGGACTTTCCGTGGGTACCATATATTTT. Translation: CASSLGGLSVGTIYF.

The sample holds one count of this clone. The CDR3 nucleotides are TGTGCCAGCAGTGACTTGGATCAATCTTACGAGCAGTACTTC. Amino acid sequence: CASSDLDQSYEQYF. The chain couples TRBV25-1 to TRBJ2-7; D gene unclear. V dropped 3 bases and J dropped 4 bases, with 13 bases sitting between them. Germline-derived CDR1 and CDR2 are MGHDK and SYGVNS. The CDR3 is 14 amino acids.

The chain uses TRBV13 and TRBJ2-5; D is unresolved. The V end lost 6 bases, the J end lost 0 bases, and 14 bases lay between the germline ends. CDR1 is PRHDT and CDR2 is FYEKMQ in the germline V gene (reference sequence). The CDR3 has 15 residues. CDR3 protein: CASSPQQLDQETQYF. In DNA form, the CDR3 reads TGTGCCAGCAGTCCTCAACAGTTAGACCAAGAGACCCAGTACTTC.

The CDR3 coding sequence is TGTGCCAGCAGTTACTCGAGGGAGATGACCTATGGCTACACCTTC. It yields the protein CASSYSREMTYGYTF. The V and J genes are TRBV6-5 and TRBJ1-2, with D uncertain. Trimming cost V 0 bases and J 4 bases, with 12 bases left between them. Germline V gene lookup returns CDR1 MNHEY and CDR2 SVGAGI. The length of the CDR3 is 15 residues.